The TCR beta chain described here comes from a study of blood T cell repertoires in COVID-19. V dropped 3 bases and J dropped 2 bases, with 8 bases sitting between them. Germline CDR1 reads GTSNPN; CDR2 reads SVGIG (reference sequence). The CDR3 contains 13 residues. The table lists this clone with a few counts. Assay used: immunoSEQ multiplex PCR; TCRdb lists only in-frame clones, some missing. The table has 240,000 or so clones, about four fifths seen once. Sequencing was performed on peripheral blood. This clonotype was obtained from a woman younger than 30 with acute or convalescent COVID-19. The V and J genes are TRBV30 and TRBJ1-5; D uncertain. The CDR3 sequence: CAWSRNGNQPQHF. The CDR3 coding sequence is TGTGCCTGGAGCAGGAATGGCAATCAGCCCCAGCATTTT.